The sequence of this T cell receptor (beta chain) was determined in a study of blood T cell repertoires in COVID-19. Background on the study: Sites in the United States, Italy and Spain provided acute and convalescent COVID-19 samples. T cells, B-cell-depleted T cells, or PBMCs supplied cDNA or gDNA.

The CDR3 extends over 16 amino acids. CDR1 and CDR2 from the germline V gene are SGHVS and FQNEAQ. V lost 0 bases and J lost 1; bases outside the gene matches: 5. Study processing details: Amplified reference gene primers provided the basis for estimating nucleated cell counts. The assay was immunoSEQ multiplex PCR, and TCRdb's table has in-frame clones only and misses some. V and J calls and clone size are copied from that table; D and trimming were computed from the DNA. Of 80,000 to 100,000 clones listed, around four fifths are singletons. The receptor comes from a human donor in a cohort sampled during active COVID-19. The sequenced sample was peripheral blood. This chain joins TRBV7-8 and TRBJ2-5, with TRBD2 matching over 7 bases. Here the CDR3 reads CASSLAPGGIQETQYF. CDR3 bases: TGTGCCAGCAGCTTAGCGCCGGGAGGCATCCAAGAGACCCAGTACTTC.